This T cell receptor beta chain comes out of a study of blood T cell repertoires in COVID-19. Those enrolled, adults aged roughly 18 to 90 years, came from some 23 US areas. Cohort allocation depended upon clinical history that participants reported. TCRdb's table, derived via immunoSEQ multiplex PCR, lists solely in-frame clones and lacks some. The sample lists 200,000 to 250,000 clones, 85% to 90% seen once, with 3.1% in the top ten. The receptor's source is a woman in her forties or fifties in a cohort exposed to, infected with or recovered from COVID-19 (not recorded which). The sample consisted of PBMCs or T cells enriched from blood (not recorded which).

The CDR3 here is CASSFSGSTDTQYF. The CDR3 coding sequence is TGTGCCAGCAGCTTCTCCGGGAGCACAGATACGCAGTATTTT. The genes are TRBV11-1 and TRBJ2-3; D is uncertain. CDR1 SGHAT and CDR2 FQDESV come from the germline V gene (reference sequence). V was clipped by 3 bases and J by 0 bases, with 7 bases between them. This CDR3 has 14 residues.